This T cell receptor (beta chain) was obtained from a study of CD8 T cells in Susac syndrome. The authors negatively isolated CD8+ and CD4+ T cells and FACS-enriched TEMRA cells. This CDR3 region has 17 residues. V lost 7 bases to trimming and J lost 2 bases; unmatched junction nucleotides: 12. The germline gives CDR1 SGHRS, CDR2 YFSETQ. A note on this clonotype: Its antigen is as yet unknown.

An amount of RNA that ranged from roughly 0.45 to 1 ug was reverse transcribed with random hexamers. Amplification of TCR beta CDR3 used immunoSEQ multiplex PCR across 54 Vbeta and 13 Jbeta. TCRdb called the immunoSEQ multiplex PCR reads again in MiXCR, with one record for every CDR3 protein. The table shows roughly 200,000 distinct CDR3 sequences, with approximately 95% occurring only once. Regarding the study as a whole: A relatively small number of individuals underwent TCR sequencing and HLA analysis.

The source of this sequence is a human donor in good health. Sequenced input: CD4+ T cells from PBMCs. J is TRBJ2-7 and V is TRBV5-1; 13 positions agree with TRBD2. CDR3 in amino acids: CASQTGTSGAKTYEQYF. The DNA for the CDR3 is TGCGCCAGCCAGACCGGGACTAGCGGGGCAAAAACCTACGAGCAGTACTTC.